This TCR beta chain was captured by sequencing in a study of CD8 T cells in Susac syndrome. Reverse transcription of 0.5 to 1 ug RNA was performed with random hexamers. Amplification of TCR beta CDR3 used immunoSEQ multiplex PCR across 54 Vbeta and 13 Jbeta. MiXCR, run by TCRdb on the immunoSEQ multiplex PCR reads, gives a single entry per CDR3 protein. The table records 150,000 to 180,000 distinct CDR3 sequences, around 95% of them present only once. TEMRA cells were FACS-enriched, and CD8+ and CD4+ T cells were isolated negatively. The clonotype comes from a human donor with multiple sclerosis. Sequencing was done on a sample of CD8+ T cells from PBMCs.

The CDR3 is CASSFGTGNTGELFF. DNA for the CDR3: TGTGCCAGCAGCTTCGGGACAGGGAACACCGGGGAGCTGTTTTTT. The rearrangement uses TRBV5-6 and TRBJ2-2; 8 nucleotides agree with TRBD1. Trimming removed 2 bases from V and 1 base from J; junction bases left unmatched: 1. The CDR3 has 15 residues. Germline CDR1 and CDR2: SGHDT and YYEEEE.